A single sample is the source of the 32 T cell receptor beta chains below, sequenced in a study of blood T cell repertoires in COVID-19. The data were produced by immunoSEQ multiplex PCR, yet TCRdb's version contains in-frame clones alone and is incomplete. Among approximately 210,000 clones listed, 75% to 90% were seen once. Sequences were obtained from peripheral blood. These receptors came from a man between 35 and 55 years old with acute or convalescent COVID-19.

The chain has TRBV10-3 and TRBJ2-2; 8 positions match TRBD2. Germline V lookup: CDR1 ENHRY, CDR2 SYGVKD. The CDR3 totals 17 residues. The V gene end was trimmed by 2 bases and the J gene end by 1 base; junction bases not matched to a gene: 6. CDR3 in amino acids: CAISEGGLALNTGELFF. CDR3 DNA: TGTGCCATCAGTGAGGGTGGACTAGCCCTGAACACCGGGGAGCTGTTTTTT.

The chain has TRBV7-9 and TRBJ2-1, with 7 positions matching TRBD2. V lost 3 bases and J lost 5; bases outside the gene matches: 7. Germline CDR1 reads SEHNR; CDR2 reads FQNEAQ (reference sequence). This CDR3 spans 15 amino acids. CDR3 sequence reads: CASSFGGGFDNEQFF. CDR3 bases: TGTGCCAGCAGCTTCGGCGGGGGATTCGACAATGAGCAGTTCTTC.

In its sample, this clone was seen many times. The chain recombines TRBV27 with TRBJ2-7; a possible D gene is TRBD2 (6 bases). This CDR3 region has 15 residues. CDR1 and CDR2 from the germline V gene are MNHEY and SMNVEV (reference sequence). V was pared by 3 bases and J by 3 bases, with 15 bases between. The CDR3 DNA reads as TGTGCCAGCAGTTTGGCGGCGGGGTTAGGCTACGAGCAGTACTTC. Amino acid sequence: CASSLAAGLGYEQYF.

The gene calls are TRBV27 and TRBJ1-6; D may be TRBD1 (5 bases). CDR3 length: 16 amino acids. From germline, CDR1 is MNHEY and CDR2 SMNVEV (reference sequence). V gave up 10 bases and J gave up 8 bases, with 24 bases separating them. The CDR3 DNA reads as TGTGCCACCAAATCTTATAAAAGGGGTGGAGATTCACCCCTCCACTTT. Its protein is CATKSYKRGGDSPLHF.

As regards this clone: Mismatch with germline at one junction end may stem from a read error. This chain connects TRBV7-6 to TRBJ2-7; perhaps TRBD1 as D (6 bases). Germline V gene sequence: CDR1 SGHVS, CDR2 FNYEAQ. The CDR3 has 14 amino acids. The CDR3 coding sequence is TGTGCCAGCAGTTTAGCGACAGGAACTTCCGAGCAGTACTTC. Its protein product is CASSLATGTSEQYF.

V is TRBV6-5 and J is TRBJ1-6; no firm D call. Germline-derived CDR1 and CDR2 are MNHEY and SVGAGI. CDR3 length: 16 amino acids. V shed 2 bases and J shed 7 bases, with 15 bases lying between them. DNA for the CDR3: TGTGCCAGCAGTTACGAGGGCAGGACTTTAAATTCACCCCTCCACTTT. Protein product: CASSYEGRTLNSPLHF.

The rearrangement links TRBV10-3 to TRBJ2-7, with D perhaps matching TRBD1 (6 bases). The CDR3 length is 13 residues. The ends were cut back, 7 bases at V and 2 bases at J, with 12 bases in the middle. Germline V CDR1 and CDR2: ENHRY, SYGVKD. Here the CDR3 reads CAITGTPTYEQYF. The CDR3 DNA sequence: TGTGCCATCACCGGGACACCAACCTACGAGCAGTACTTC.

The rearrangement joins TRBV25-1 to TRBJ2-7; TRBD2 matches 9 bases. CDR1 MGHDK and CDR2 SYGVNS come from the germline V gene. Trimming took 0 bases from V and 6 from J; bases not matched to a gene: 6. This CDR3 contains 15 residues. The CDR3 loop reads CASSEYGGRGSEQYF. Here the CDR3 DNA reads TGTGCCAGCAGTGAATACGGCGGGAGGGGCAGCGAGCAGTACTTC.

This clone was recorded a few times. This chain uses TRBV2 with TRBJ2-7; TRBD1 matches at 9 bases. V lost 6 bases, J lost 4 bases, and 7 bases stayed unmatched. In germline, CDR1 is SNHLY, CDR2 FYNNEI. The CDR3 is made up of 14 amino acids. The CDR3 region is CASRLGGTGYEQYF. DNA for the CDR3: TGTGCCAGCAGATTAGGGGGGACAGGGTACGAGCAGTACTTC.

The V gene is TRBV3-1 (or the pseudogene TRBV3-2), the J gene TRBJ1-1; 10 bases agree with TRBD1. From germline, CDR1 is LGHDT and CDR2 YNNKEL (reference sequence). V lost 1 base and J lost 4; bases outside the gene matches: 6. The CDR3 is made up of 16 amino acids. CDR3 residues: CASSQGQGARFTEAFF. The CDR3 DNA reads as TGTGCCAGCAGCCAAGGACAGGGGGCACGGTTCACTGAAGCTTTCTTT.

J is TRBJ1-1 and V is TRBV19, with D perhaps matching TRBD1 (5 bases). Trimming removed 3 bases at V and 1 base at J, with 12 bases between. CDR1 is LNHDA and CDR2 is SQIVND in the germline V gene (reference sequence). CDR3 length: 15 amino acids. The CDR3 DNA reads TGTGCCAGTAGTATGTCCGGGGGGGGGAACACTGAAGCTTTCTTT. Translation gives CASSMSGGGNTEAFF. Using reference TRBV19 and TRBJ1-1 for the parts outside the CDR3, the full variable domain is DGGITQSPKYLFRKEGQNVTLSCEQNLNHDAMYWYRQDPGQGLRLIYYSQIVNDFQKGDIAEGYSVSREKKESFPLTVTSAQKNPTAFYLCASSMSGGGNTEAFFGQGTRLTVV.

The chain is built from TRBV4-1 and TRBJ2-7, with 9 bases that match TRBD1. Per germline, CDR1 MGHRA and CDR2 YSYEKL. V was pared by 5 bases and J by 4 bases, with 6 bases of the junction left unmatched. The CDR3 has 14 amino acids. This CDR3 is CASSSGTGPYEQYF. As DNA, the CDR3 is TGCGCCAGCAGCAGCGGGACAGGGCCATACGAGCAGTACTTC.

This clone was seen only once. V is TRBV5-8 and J is TRBJ2-2; no clear D. V shed 0 bases and J shed 0 bases, with 6 bases lying between them. The V gene's germline CDR1 is SGHTS and CDR2 YDEGEE. The CDR3 covers 15 residues. This chain's CDR3 is CASSLGHTNTGELFF. The CDR3 DNA reads as TGTGCCAGCAGCTTGGGACATACGAACACCGGGGAGCTGTTTTTT.

The chain employs TRBV19 and TRBJ2-3; a possible D gene is TRBD1 (5 bases). Per germline, CDR1 LNHDA and CDR2 SQIVND (reference sequence). The CDR3 consists of 15 residues. V was cut by 3 bases and J by 1 base, with 11 bases left in between. For the CDR3, the DNA is TGTGCCAGTAGTATTCAGGGTGGAGGCACAGATACGCAGTATTTT. Its protein is CASSIQGGGTDTQYF.

This clone has only one observation. V gene TRBV6-6 combines with J gene TRBJ1-1; TRBD1 matches at 8 bases. Germline CDR1 and CDR2: MNHNY and SVGAGI (reference sequence). The length of the CDR3 is 15 residues. V gave up 2 bases and J gave up 2 bases; unmatched junction bases: 4. The CDR3 DNA follows: TGTGCCAGCAGTTACGCCGGGACAGGTAACACTGAAGCTTTCTTT. Translation: CASSYAGTGNTEAFF.

The V gene is TRBV11-2, the J gene TRBJ2-5; D gene uncertain. The V and J ends lost 5 bases and 5 bases respectively, with 18 bases between them. The CDR3 spans 15 residues. Germline CDR1 is SGHAT and CDR2 is FQNNGV. The CDR3: CASSNPTSPRETQYF. The DNA for the CDR3 is TGTGCCAGCAGCAATCCGACGAGCCCCAGGGAGACCCAGTACTTC. The full variable domain, in which reference TRBV11-2 and TRBJ2-5 provide the parts outside the CDR3, is EAGVAQSPRYKIIEKRQSVAFWCNPISGHATLYWYQQILGQGPKLLIQFQNNGVVDDSQLPKDRFSAERLKGVDSTLKIQPAKLEDSAVYLCASSNPTSPRETQYFGPGTRLLVL.

The chain is built from TRBV13 and TRBJ2-7, with 8 nucleotides matching TRBD1. V shed 5 bases, J shed 5 bases, and the junction held 8 bases outside the gene matches. The germline V gene has CDR1 PRHDT and CDR2 FYEKMQ (reference sequence). This CDR3 has 14 amino acids. CDR3: CASSTSDRANEQYF. The CDR3 DNA sequence: TGTGCCAGCAGCACTTCGGACAGGGCCAACGAGCAGTACTTC. The variable domain in full, with the rest retrieved from reference TRBV13 and TRBJ2-7, is AAGVIQSPRHLIKEKRETATLKCYPIPRHDTVYWYQQGPGQDPQFLISFYEKMQSDKGSIPDRFSAQQFSDYHSELNMSSLELGDSALYFCASSTSDRANEQYFGPGTRLTVT.

The rearrangement links TRBV27 to TRBJ2-1; 11 nucleotides match TRBD2. Losses at the gene ends were 1 base for V and 10 bases for J; bases not matched to a gene: 9. The length of the CDR3 is 16 residues. Germline V CDR1 and CDR2: MNHEY, SMNVEV (reference sequence). The chain's CDR3 is CASSLLGLAGGGEQFF. The CDR3 bases are TGTGCCAGCAGTTTATTGGGTCTAGCGGGAGGCGGAGAGCAGTTCTTC.

CDR3 loop: CASSLMGLNTEAFF. CDR3 DNA sequence: TGTGCCAGCAGTCTGATGGGGCTGAACACTGAAGCTTTCTTT. V gene TRBV27 combines with J gene TRBJ1-1; TRBD1 might be the D (5 bases). The V gene's germline CDR1 is MNHEY and CDR2 SMNVEV (reference sequence). Between the trimmed V and J ends, which lost 5 bases and 0 bases, there was a span of 10 bases. The CDR3 has 14 amino acids.

This clone appeared many times. J is TRBJ1-1 and V is TRBV7-8; no firm D call. CDR1 is SGHVS and CDR2 is FQNEAQ in the germline V gene. The length of the CDR3 is 13 residues. With 2 bases removed from V and 5 bases from J, the gap between germline ends came to 9 bases. CDR3 nucleotide sequence: TGTGCCAGCAGCTTATGGCCCCAAACTGAAGCTTTCTTT. Translated, it gives CASSLWPQTEAFF.

In this sample, this clone turned up a few times. V and J are TRBV11-3 and TRBJ2-3; tentatively, D is TRBD1 (6 bases). V was trimmed by 4 bases and J by 0 bases, leaving 11 bases between them. CDR1 SGHNT and CDR2 YENEEA come from the germline V gene. The CDR3 is 15 amino acids. Here the CDR3 reads CASSYRASSTDTQYF. The CDR3 bases are TGTGCCAGCAGCTACAGGGCCTCTAGCACAGATACGCAGTATTTT.

The chain recombines TRBV4-3 with TRBJ2-1; D might be TRBD2 (6 bases). Trimming cost V 10 bases and J 4 bases, with 17 bases left between them. The germline V gene has CDR1 LGHNA and CDR2 YSLEER. There are 14 residues in the CDR3. CDR3 sequence (DNA): TGCGCCACTGGGGAGCGGGCCTCATACAATGAGCAGTTCTTC. Protein sequence: CATGERASYNEQFF.

Concerning this clone itself: The sample contains more than one DNA sequence encoding this CDR3. The chain links TRBV2 to TRBJ1-1; maybe TRBD1 (6 bases). V was shortened by 6 bases and J by 2 bases, with 10 bases between the two germline ends. CDR3 length: 13 residues. Germline V lookup: CDR1 SNHLY, CDR2 FYNNEI. This chain's CDR3 is CASRGHPNTEAFF. The CDR3 coding sequence is TGTGCCAGCAGGGGACACCCAAACACTGAAGCTTTCTTT.

The CDR3 bases are TGTGCCAGCAGCTTAGTAGCTTGGGGGACAGCTAGCACAGATACGCAGTATTTT. It translates to CASSLVAWGTASTDTQYF. The J gene is TRBJ2-3, the V gene TRBV7-2; 7 nucleotides align to TRBD1. The V gene's germline CDR1 is SGHTA and CDR2 FQGNSA. CDR3 length: 18 amino acids. The J segment lost 0 bases and the V segment lost 1 base, leaving 10 bases of the junction unmatched.

The rearrangement uses TRBV7-9 and TRBJ1-5, with D uncertain. Germline CDR1 reads SEHNR; CDR2 reads FQNEAQ (reference sequence). Trimming removed 1 base from V and 6 bases from J, with 10 bases in between. The CDR3 is 14 residues long. CDR3 sequence: CASSLGHAGQPQHF. Written as DNA, the CDR3 is TGTGCCAGCAGCTTAGGCCATGCAGGTCAGCCCCAGCATTTT. The full variable domain, its missing parts supplied by reference TRBV7-9 and TRBJ1-5, is DTGVSQNPRHKITKRGQNVTFRCDPISEHNRLYWYRQTLGQGPEFLTYFQNEAQLEKSRLLSDRFSAERPKGSFSTLEIQRTEQGDSAMYLCASSLGHAGQPQHFGDGTRLSIL.

The J gene is TRBJ2-4, the V gene TRBV6-5; 9 bases agree with TRBD1. Per germline, CDR1 MNHEY and CDR2 SVGAGI. J lost 7 bases, V lost 4 bases, and 2 bases had no gene match. The length of the CDR3 is 13 residues. CDR3 loop: CASSWDRENIQYF. As DNA, the CDR3 is TGTGCCAGCAGTTGGGACAGGGAGAACATTCAGTACTTC.

The chain uses TRBV19 and TRBJ2-5; TRBD2 aligns across 13 bases. Germline values: CDR1 LNHDA, CDR2 SQIVND (reference sequence). After removal of 3 bases from V and 4 bases from J, the junction contained 8 bases not matched to a gene. This CDR3 spans 17 amino acids. The CDR3 sequence is CASSMAVLAGGVETQYF. CDR3 DNA sequence: TGTGCCAGTAGTATGGCGGTACTAGCGGGAGGGGTAGAGACCCAGTACTTC.

V usage is TRBV19 and J usage is TRBJ2-7; 7 bases line up with TRBD1. Germline CDR1 and CDR2: LNHDA and SQIVND (reference sequence). V shed 0 bases, J shed 2 bases, and the junction held 10 bases outside the gene matches. There are 17 residues in the CDR3. DNA of the CDR3: TGTGCCAGTAGTATAGATCCTGGGCAGGGGGTTCCCTACGAGCAGTACTTC. Residues: CASSIDPGQGVPYEQYF.

The chain is built from TRBV29-1 and TRBJ1-5, with D tentatively TRBD1 (6 bases). V lost 4 bases and J lost 3, with 10 bases in between. Per the germline V gene, CDR1 is SQVTM and CDR2 is ANQGSEA. The CDR3 spans 13 residues. CDR3 region: CSVVQGPNQPQHF. The CDR3 DNA reads TGCAGCGTTGTTCAGGGGCCCAATCAGCCCCAGCATTTT. Supplemented by reference TRBV29-1 and TRBJ1-5, the full variable domain reads SAVISQKPSRDICQRGTSLTIQCQVDSQVTMMFWYRQQPGQSLTLIATANQGSEATYESGFVIDKFPISRPNLTFSTLTVSNMSPEDSSIYLCSVVQGPNQPQHFGDGTRLSIL.

The V call is TRBV2, the J call TRBJ2-1, with TRBD2 matching over 10 bases. This CDR3 has 16 residues. Germline loops: CDR1 SNHLY, CDR2 FYNNEI. Losses at the gene ends were 3 bases for V and 8 bases for J; bases not matched to a gene: 10. DNA of the CDR3: TGTGCCAGCAGTGAGGTAGCGGGGGGCTCTTGGGATGAGCAGTTCTTC. Its translation is CASSEVAGGSWDEQFF.

This clone was counted once. This chain connects TRBV7-3 to TRBJ1-1, with 7 bases that match TRBD1. Germline V gene sequence: CDR1 SGHTA, CDR2 FQGTGA. The CDR3 is 16 amino acids. The trim removed 5 bases at V and 5 bases at J, leaving 14 bases unmatched. CDR3 sequence (DNA): TGTGCCAGCAGCCCACTCCCGACAGGGCTAGGGACTGAAGCTTTCTTT. Translating gives CASSPLPTGLGTEAFF. Together with reference TRBV7-3 and TRBJ1-1, the CDR3 gives the full variable domain: GAGVSQTPSNKVTEKGKYVELRCDPISGHTALYWYRQSLGQGPEFLIYFQGTGAADDSGLPNDRFFAVRPEGSVSTLKIQRTERGDSAVYLCASSPLPTGLGTEAFFGQGTRLTVV.

The rearrangement links TRBV10-2 to TRBJ2-3, with D unclear. Per germline, CDR1 WSHSY and CDR2 SAAADI. The CDR3 is 14 amino acids. Trimming shortened V by 6 bases and J by 6 bases, and 16 bases separated the two germline ends. The CDR3 is CASSDFSGTDTQYF. CDR3 in DNA: TGCGCCAGCAGCGACTTTTCTGGAACTGATACGCAGTATTTT.